The rows below give T cell receptor beta chains drawn from one sample of a study of control samples from healthy donors and cancer patients. Repertoires were generated with immunoSEQ multiplex PCR, while TCRdb's copy carries only in-frame clones and drops some. The sample lists some 130,000 clones; approximately 90% were seen once. The sequencing input was blood. These receptors all come from a woman aged 45-59 years in good health. Both conserved end residues are part of each CDR3. A D gene is named only where the DNA matches it firmly. Only some rows state a clone size, as once, few, many or a class for expanded clones.

size,D,J,V,CDR3,DNA
few,TRBD1,TRBJ1-2,TRBV10-3,CAISARQGNYGYTF,TGTGCCATCAGTGCGCGACAGGGCAACTATGGCTACACCTTC
NA,NA,TRBJ2-5,TRBV10-3,CAITPGTGGSWGETQYF,TGTGCCATCACCCCCGGAACGGGGGGCTCCTGGGGAGAGACCCAGTACTTC
NA,NA,TRBJ2-7,TRBV12-3/TRBV12-4,CASSFGGEQYF,TGTGCCAGCAGTTTTGGTGGCGAGCAGTACTTC
NA,NA,TRBJ1-4,TRBV4-1,CASSHQDGINEKLFF,TGCGCCAGCAGCCACCAGGACGGTATTAATGAAAAACTGTTTTTT
NA,NA,TRBJ2-1,TRBV10-3,CAITADTTSYNEQFF,TGTGCCATCACCGCAGACACCACCTCCTACAATGAGCAGTTCTTC
NA,TRBD2,TRBJ2-3,TRBV5-4,CASSSPSSGSGADTQYF,TGTGCCAGCAGCTCCCCCTCTAGCGGGAGTGGAGCAGATACGCAGTATTTT
NA,TRBD2,TRBJ2-1,TRBV5-6,CASSSPGLAGGNEQFF,TGTGCCAGCAGCTCCCCGGGGCTGGCGGGGGGTAATGAGCAGTTCTTC
NA,TRBD1,TRBJ2-1,TRBV7-9,CASSLVATGAYNEQFF,TGTGCCAGCAGCTTAGTCGCGACAGGGGCCTACAATGAGCAGTTCTTC
NA,TRBD2,TRBJ2-1,TRBV18,CASSPRSTSGYYNEQFF,TGTGCCAGCTCACCACGATCGACTAGCGGTTACTACAATGAGCAGTTCTTC
NA,NA,TRBJ1-1,TRBV18,CASSLGNTEAFF,TGTGCCAGCTCCCTGGGAAACACTGAAGCTTTCTTT
NA,TRBD2,TRBJ2-7,TRBV10-3,CAIGPGGGTYEQYF,TGTGCCATCGGCCCGGGGGGGGGAACCTACGAGCAGTACTTC
NA,NA,TRBJ2-7,TRBV3-1/TRBV3-2,CASSQRQSYEQYF,TGTGCCAGCAGCCAAAGACAGTCCTACGAGCAGTACTTC
NA,TRBD1,TRBJ2-2,TRBV6-5,CASRNPQGATGELFF,TGTGCCTCGAGGAATCCCCAGGGGGCCACCGGGGAGCTGTTTTTT
NA,TRBD1,TRBJ2-1,TRBV2,CASSDLRGRSDEQFF,TGTGCCAGCAGCGACCTCAGGGGGCGTTCGGATGAGCAGTTCTTC
NA,TRBD2,TRBJ2-5,TRBV19,CASSISSGRETQYF,TGTGCCAGTAGTATTAGTAGCGGGAGGGAGACCCAGTACTTC
NA,NA,TRBJ1-1,TRBV6-5,CASSYAGEAFF,TGTGCCAGCAGTTACGCGGGAGAAGCTTTCTTT
once,NA,TRBJ2-5,TRBV10-2,CASSAFGGQETQYF,TGCGCCAGCAGCGCCTTCGGAGGCCAAGAGACCCAGTACTTC
NA,TRBD2,TRBJ2-7,TRBV2,CASSDPGGRAAEQYF,TGTGCCAGCAGTGATCCGGGCGGGAGGGCCGCCGAGCAGTACTTC
NA,NA,TRBJ2-7,TRBV2,CASKQGPYEQYF,TGTGCCAGCAAACAGGGCCCCTACGAGCAGTACTTC
NA,TRBD1,TRBJ1-4,TRBV15,CATSRDRGREKPLFF,TGTGCCACCAGCAGAGACAGGGGGAGGGAAAAGCCACTGTTTTTT
once,NA,TRBJ2-1,TRBV2,CASSEGRANEQFF,TGTGCCAGCAGTGAAGGTCGGGCCAATGAGCAGTTCTTC
NA,NA,TRBJ1-5,TRBV28,CASSFRGGQPQHF,TGTGCCAGCAGTTTCCGAGGGGGGCAGCCCCAGCATTTT
NA,NA,TRBJ1-6,TRBV18,CASSPSSANSPLHF,TGTGCCAGCTCACCTTCCTCAGCCAATTCACCCCTCCACTTT
NA,NA,TRBJ1-6,TRBV19,CASSISGFPNSPLHF,TGTGCCAGTAGTATTTCAGGCTTCCCTAATTCACCCCTCCACTTT
once,TRBD1,TRBJ1-3,TRBV28,CASSFGQGTAVSGNTIYF,TGTGCCAGCAGTTTCGGACAGGGAACTGCAGTCTCTGGAAACACCATATATTTT
few,NA,TRBJ1-6,TRBV20-1,CSASTTGLISPLHF,TGCAGTGCTAGTACCACAGGCTTAATTTCACCCCTCCACTTT